The subject of this entry is one TCR beta chain. The germline V gene encodes CDR1 MNHEY and CDR2 SVGAGI. The CDR3 is made up of 14 amino acids. J lost 5 bases, V lost 7 bases, and 5 bases had no gene match. The data stem from a study of memory CD4+ T cells and cytomegalovirus serostatus. Assay: immunoSEQ multiplex PCR; the TCRdb copy retains only in-frame clones and omits some. Altogether tens of thousands of clones are present, roughly 85% being singletons, with the ten largest covering roughly 0.5%. The sort gate was single viable CD3+CD4+CD8-CD45RO+ cells for memory CD4+ T cells. V gene TRBV6-5 combines with J gene TRBJ2-2; 9 bases are shared with TRBD1. The source material was memory CD4+ T cells from blood. The receptor comes from an adult in good health and CMV-seronegative. Some clones in this sample may be carry-over from other donors' samples. Here the CDR3 reads CASTRQGGTGELFF. The CDR3 DNA reads TGTGCCAGCACCCGACAGGGGGGTACCGGGGAGCTGTTTTTT.